A single sample gave rise to the 5 T cell receptor beta chains below, sequenced in a study of blood T cell repertoires in COVID-19. Assay used: immunoSEQ multiplex PCR; TCRdb lists only in-frame clones, some missing. Of 130,000 to 150,000 clones in the sample, around 87% were seen once. Source material: peripheral blood. The receptors here all came from a woman in her forties or fifties with active or convalescent COVID-19.

This clone was counted between two and nine times. The chain recombines TRBV30 with TRBJ2-7; tentatively, D is TRBD1 (6 bases). CDR1 is GTSNPN and CDR2 is SVGIG in the germline V gene (reference sequence). V gave up 3 bases and J gave up 3 bases, with 9 bases separating them. The CDR3 covers 12 residues. The chain's CDR3 is CAWRGANYEQYF. As DNA, the CDR3 is TGTGCCTGGAGGGGGGCAAACTACGAGCAGTACTTC.

The chain carries TRBV19 and TRBJ1-2; TRBD1 matches 9 bases. The CDR3 contains 17 residues. The trim removed 4 bases at V and 6 bases at J, leaving 15 bases unmatched. Looked up from germline, CDR1 is LNHDA and CDR2 is SQIVND (reference sequence). CDR3 amino acids: CASSTTGGDYGLNGYTF. The DNA for the CDR3 is TGTGCCAGTAGTACCACAGGGGGCGATTATGGTCTTAATGGCTACACCTTC.

The chain's CDR3 is CAWSGTGDGYTF. The CDR3 DNA reads TGTGCCTGGAGCGGGACAGGGGACGGCTACACCTTC. The chain joins TRBV30 to TRBJ1-2; 10 nucleotides match TRBD1. From germline, CDR1 is GTSNPN and CDR2 SVGIG (reference sequence). V was pared by 3 bases and J by 8 bases, with 3 bases of the junction left unmatched. The CDR3 has 12 residues.

The chain has TRBV30 and TRBJ1-6; D is unresolved. V was cut by 4 bases and J by 2 bases, with 15 bases left in between. Germline-derived CDR1 and CDR2 are GTSNPN and SVGIG (reference sequence). CDR3 length equals 16 residues. CDR3 in DNA: TGTGCCTGGACGTCCCCTTCTAGAACCTATAATTCACCCCTCCACTTT. This encodes CAWTSPSRTYNSPLHF. The full variable domain, rest sourced from reference TRBV30 and TRBJ1-6, is SQTIHQWPATLVQPVGSPLSLECTVEGTSNPNLYWYRQAAGRGLQLLFYSVGIGQISSEVPQNLSASRPQDRQFILSSKKLLLSDSGFYLCAWTSPSRTYNSPLHFGNGTRLTVT.

The V gene is TRBV5-4, the J gene TRBJ2-7; TRBD1 matches at 7 bases. The CDR3 runs 15 residues. From germline, CDR1 is SGHNT and CDR2 YYREEE (reference sequence). The trim removed 3 bases at V and 3 bases at J, leaving 9 bases unmatched. This CDR3 reads CASSYSSRGNYEQYF. The CDR3 bases are TGTGCCAGCAGCTATTCATCCAGGGGGAACTACGAGCAGTACTTC.